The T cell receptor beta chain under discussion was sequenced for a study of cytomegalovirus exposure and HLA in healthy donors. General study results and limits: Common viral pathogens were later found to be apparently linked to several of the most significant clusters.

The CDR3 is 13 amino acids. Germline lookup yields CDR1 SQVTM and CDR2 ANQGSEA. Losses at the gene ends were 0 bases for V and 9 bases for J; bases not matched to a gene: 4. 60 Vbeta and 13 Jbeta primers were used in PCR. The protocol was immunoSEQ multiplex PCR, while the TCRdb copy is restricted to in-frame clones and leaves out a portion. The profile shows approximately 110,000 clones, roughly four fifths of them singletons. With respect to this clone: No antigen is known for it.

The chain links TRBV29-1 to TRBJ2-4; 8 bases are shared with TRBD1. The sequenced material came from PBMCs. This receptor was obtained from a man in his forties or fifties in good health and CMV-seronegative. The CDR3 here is CSVEEPGTGIQYF. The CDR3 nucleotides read TGCAGCGTTGAAGAGCCAGGGACAGGCATTCAGTACTTC.